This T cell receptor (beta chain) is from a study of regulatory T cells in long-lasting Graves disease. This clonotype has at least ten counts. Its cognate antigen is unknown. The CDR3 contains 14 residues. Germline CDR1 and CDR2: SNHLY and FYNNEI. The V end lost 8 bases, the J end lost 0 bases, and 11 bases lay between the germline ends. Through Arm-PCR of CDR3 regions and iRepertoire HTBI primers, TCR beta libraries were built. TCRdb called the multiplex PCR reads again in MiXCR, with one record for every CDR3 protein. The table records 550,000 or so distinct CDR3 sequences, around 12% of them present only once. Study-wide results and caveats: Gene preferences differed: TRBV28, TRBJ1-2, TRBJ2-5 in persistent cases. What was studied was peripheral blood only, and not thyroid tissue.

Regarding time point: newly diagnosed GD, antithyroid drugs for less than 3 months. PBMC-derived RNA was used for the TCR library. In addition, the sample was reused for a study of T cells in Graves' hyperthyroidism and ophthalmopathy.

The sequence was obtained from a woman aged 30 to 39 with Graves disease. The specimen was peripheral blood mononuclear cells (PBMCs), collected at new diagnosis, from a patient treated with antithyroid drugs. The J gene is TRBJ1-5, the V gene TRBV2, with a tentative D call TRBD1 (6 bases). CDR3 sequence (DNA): TGTGCCAGCGGGGGACATAATAGCAATCAGCCCCAGCATTTT. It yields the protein CASGGHNSNQPQHF.